Presented here are 18 T cell receptor beta chains from one specimen sequenced in a study of T cells expressing NK-cell markers. TCRdb re-called the 5' RACE reads, yielding one record per CDR3 amino acid sequence without DNA. Listed are a few hundred thousand distinct CDR3 sequences; almost 1.5% falls within the top ten. The sequenced sample consisted of blood T cells: a sorted CD56 or NKG2C T cell subset, CD4+ or CD8+ T cells, or bulk PBMC T cells (not recorded which). These TCRs come from a woman in her forties or fifties in good health.

The V and J genes are TRBV4-1 and TRBJ2-7; the D call of TRBD1 rests on TCRdb alone, since no DNA is present to check it. Germline loops: CDR1 MGHRA, CDR2 YSYEKL. The CDR3 runs 17 residues. The CDR3 sequence: CASSRLKGAESSYEQYF.

CDR3 protein: CASRRAAKETQYF. J is TRBJ2-5 and V is TRBV6-5; no DNA is available, so the TRBD2 call from TCRdb remains unchecked. The CDR3 is 13 residues long. CDR1 is MNHEY and CDR2 is SVGAGI in the germline V gene.

This chain uses TRBV20-1 with TRBJ2-7; without DNA, the TCRdb call of TRBD2 cannot be checked. From germline, CDR1 is DFQATT and CDR2 SNEGSKA (reference sequence). The CDR3 is 15 amino acids. The CDR3 loop reads CSAPYSGTSFYEQYF.

This rearrangement joins TRBV29-1 to TRBJ2-3. Looked up from germline, CDR1 is SQVTM and CDR2 is ANQGSEA. The CDR3 spans 12 residues. CDR3 in amino acids: CSVEGSTDTQYF.

The chain employs TRBV11-3 and TRBJ2-1. This CDR3 region has 12 residues. Per the germline V gene, CDR1 is SGHNT and CDR2 is YENEEA. The CDR3 sequence is CASSLAEIEQFF.

This chain uses TRBV14 with TRBJ2-3; lacking DNA, the TRBD2 call made by TCRdb goes unchecked. Germline V CDR1 and CDR2: SGHDN, FVKESK. The CDR3 loop spans 16 amino acids. The CDR3: CASSPPAADPQDTQYF.

The chain is built from TRBV3-1 and TRBJ2-1; the D call from TCRdb, TRBD1, cannot be confirmed without DNA. This CDR3 spans 13 amino acids. CDR1 is LGHDT and CDR2 is YNNKEL in the germline V gene (reference sequence). CDR3 residues: CASSQTQGGRQFF.

J is TRBJ2-1 and V is TRBV7-9; TCRdb designates TRBD1, a call that cannot be tested without DNA. The CDR3 covers 12 residues. Germline V gene lookup returns CDR1 SEHNR and CDR2 FQNEAQ (reference sequence). The CDR3 sequence: CASSSRQNEQFF.

The chain uses TRBV4-1 and TRBJ2-1; as DNA is missing, the TRBD2 call by TCRdb cannot be tested. Germline V lookup: CDR1 MGHRA, CDR2 YSYEKL. The CDR3 has 16 amino acids. CDR3 protein: CATREEAGRTYNEQFF.

J is TRBJ1-1 and V is TRBV12-3 or TRBV12-4; TCRdb indicates TRBD1, and absent DNA this call remains unverified. This CDR3 contains 16 residues. CDR3 region: CASSSGTGMLNTEAFF.

This chain joins TRBV24-1 and TRBJ2-5; the D call of TRBD2 rests on TCRdb alone, since no DNA is present to check it. CDR3 length: 17 amino acids. Germline CDR1 KGHDR, CDR2 SFDVKD. This CDR3 is CATSDQLAGGPEETQYF.

The chain has TRBV13 and TRBJ1-2; TCRdb lists TRBD1, though no DNA is available to test this call. Germline V gene data show CDR1 as PRHDT and CDR2 as FYEKMQ (reference sequence). This CDR3 has 14 residues. CDR3 loop: CASSTRGRRYGYTF. The variable domain in full, with the rest retrieved from reference TRBV13 and TRBJ1-2, is AAGVIQSPRHLIKEKRETATLKCYPIPRHDTVYWYQQGPGQDPQFLISFYEKMQSDKGSIPDRFSAQQFSDYHSELNMSSLELGDSALYFCASSTRGRRYGYTFGSGTRLTVV.

The chain has TRBV12-3 or TRBV12-4 and TRBJ1-3; no DNA is available, so the TRBD1 call from TCRdb remains unchecked. The CDR3 is made up of 16 amino acids. The CDR3 reads CASSNPGGVYGNTIYF.

The chain couples TRBV27 to TRBJ1-1; TCRdb returns TRBD1, unconfirmable since there is no DNA. Germline V gene data show CDR1 as MNHEY and CDR2 as SMNVEV (reference sequence). There are 14 residues in the CDR3. This CDR3 is CASSPWGVDREAFF.

J is TRBJ2-2 and V is TRBV7-2; the D call from TCRdb, TRBD2, cannot be confirmed without DNA. The CDR3 totals 18 residues. Germline lookup yields CDR1 SGHTA and CDR2 FQGNSA. The CDR3: CASSLGLAGGGHTGELFF.

The chain links TRBV29-1 to TRBJ2-5; TCRdb's D call, TRBD2, is unchecked because there is no DNA. The CDR3 loop spans 15 amino acids. The germline V gene encodes CDR1 SQVTM and CDR2 ANQGSEA. The CDR3 is CSVGLAGTFQETQYF.

J is TRBJ1-3 and V is TRBV25-1. The CDR3 is 12 amino acids. CDR1 is MGHDK and CDR2 is SYGVNS in the germline V gene. The CDR3 spells CASRGPTNTIYF.

The chain is built from TRBV2 and TRBJ2-3; the TRBD2 assignment by TCRdb is unverifiable without DNA. CDR1 SNHLY and CDR2 FYNNEI come from the germline V gene. This CDR3 is built from 11 residues. CDR3 loop: CASSPLDWQYF. The whole variable domain, filled in from reference TRBV2 and TRBJ2-3, reads EPEVTQTPSHQVTQMGQEVILRCVPISNHLYFYWYRQILGQKVEFLVSFYNNEISEKSEIFDDQFSVERPDGSNFTLKIRSTKLEDSAMYFCASSPLDWQYFGPGTRLTVL.